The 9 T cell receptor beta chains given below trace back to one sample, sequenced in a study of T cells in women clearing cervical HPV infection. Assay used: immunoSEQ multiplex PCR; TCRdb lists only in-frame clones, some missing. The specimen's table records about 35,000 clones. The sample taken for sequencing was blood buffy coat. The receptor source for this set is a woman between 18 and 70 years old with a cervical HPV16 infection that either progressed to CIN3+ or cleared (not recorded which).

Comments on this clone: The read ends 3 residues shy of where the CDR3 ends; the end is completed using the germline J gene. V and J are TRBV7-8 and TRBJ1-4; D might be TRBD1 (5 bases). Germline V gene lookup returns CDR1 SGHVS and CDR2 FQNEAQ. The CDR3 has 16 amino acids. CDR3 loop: CASSPTRDFHGRVLFF. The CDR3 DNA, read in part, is TGTGCCAGCAGCCCAACCCGGGACTTCCACGGTAGGGTA.

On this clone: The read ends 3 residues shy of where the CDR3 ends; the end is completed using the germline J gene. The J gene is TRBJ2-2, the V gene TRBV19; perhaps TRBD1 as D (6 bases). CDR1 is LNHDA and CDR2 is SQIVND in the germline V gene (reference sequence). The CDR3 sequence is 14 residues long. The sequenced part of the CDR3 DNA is TGTGCCAGTAGTATCCGGGACAATGATTCACCG. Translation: CASSIRDNDSP. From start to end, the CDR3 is CASSIRDNDSPLFF.

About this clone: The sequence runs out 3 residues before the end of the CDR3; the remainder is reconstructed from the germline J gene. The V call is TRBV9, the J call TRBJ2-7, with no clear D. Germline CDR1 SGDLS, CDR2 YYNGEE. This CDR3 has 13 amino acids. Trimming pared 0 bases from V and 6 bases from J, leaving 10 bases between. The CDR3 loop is CASSVAVSTEQYF. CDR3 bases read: TGTGCCAGCAGCGTAGCGGTTAGTACCGAG.

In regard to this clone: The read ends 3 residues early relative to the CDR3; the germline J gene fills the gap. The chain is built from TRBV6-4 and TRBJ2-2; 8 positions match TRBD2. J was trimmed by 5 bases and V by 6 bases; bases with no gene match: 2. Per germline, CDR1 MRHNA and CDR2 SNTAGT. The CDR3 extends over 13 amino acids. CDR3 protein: CASRAGATGELFF. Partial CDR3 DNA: TGTGCCAGCAGAGCGGGAGCGACCGGGGAG.

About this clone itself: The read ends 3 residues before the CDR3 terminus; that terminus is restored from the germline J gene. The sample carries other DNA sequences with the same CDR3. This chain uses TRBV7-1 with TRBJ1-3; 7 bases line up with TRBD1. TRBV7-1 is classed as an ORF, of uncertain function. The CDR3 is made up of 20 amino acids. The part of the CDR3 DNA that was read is TGTGCCAGCAGCTCCTCTCGTCGGCAGGGGGTTGTCGCTCTGGAGGGCACA. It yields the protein CASSSSRRQGVVALEGT. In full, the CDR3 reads CASSSSRRQGVVALEGTIYF.

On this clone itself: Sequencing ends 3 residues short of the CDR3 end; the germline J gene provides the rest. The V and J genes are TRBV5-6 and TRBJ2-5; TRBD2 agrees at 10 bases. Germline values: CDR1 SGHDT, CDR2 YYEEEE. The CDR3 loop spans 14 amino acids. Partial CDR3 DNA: TGTGCCAGCAGACTAGCGGGAAATGTCGGTACC. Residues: CASRLAGNVGT. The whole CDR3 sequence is CASRLAGNVGTQYF.

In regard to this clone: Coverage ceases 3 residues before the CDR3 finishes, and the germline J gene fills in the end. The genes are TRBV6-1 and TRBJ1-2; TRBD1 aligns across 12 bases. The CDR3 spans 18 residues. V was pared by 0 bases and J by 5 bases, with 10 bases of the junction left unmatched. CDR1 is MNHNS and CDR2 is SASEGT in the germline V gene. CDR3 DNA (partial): TGTGCCAGCAGTGAAGCGGGGTGGGGGACAGGGGGCGTGTATGGC. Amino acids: CASSEAGWGTGGVYG. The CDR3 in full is CASSEAGWGTGGVYGYTF.

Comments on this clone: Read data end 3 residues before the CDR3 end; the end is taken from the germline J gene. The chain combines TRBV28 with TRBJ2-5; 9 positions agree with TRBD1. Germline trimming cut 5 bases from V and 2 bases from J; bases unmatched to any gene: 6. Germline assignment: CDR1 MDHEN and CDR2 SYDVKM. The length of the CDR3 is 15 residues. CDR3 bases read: TGTGCCAGCAGTGCAGGGGACAGGGTTCAAGAGACC. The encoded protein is CASSAGDRVQET. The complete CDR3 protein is CASSAGDRVQETQYF.

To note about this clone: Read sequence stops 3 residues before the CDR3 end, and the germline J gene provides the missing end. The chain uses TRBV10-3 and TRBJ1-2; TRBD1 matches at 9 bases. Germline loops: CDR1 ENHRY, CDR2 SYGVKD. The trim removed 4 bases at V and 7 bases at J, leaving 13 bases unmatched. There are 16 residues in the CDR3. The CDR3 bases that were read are TGTGCCATCAGTGGCCCGGGACAGGGCACATCGGCTGGC. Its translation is CAISGPGQGTSAG. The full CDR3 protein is CAISGPGQGTSAGYTF.